The T cell receptor beta chain described here comes from a study of T cell changes during pregnancy in multiple sclerosis. CDR3 length: 15 amino acids. Trimming removed 1 base from V and 4 bases from J; junction bases left unmatched: 2. Germline CDR1 is LGHNA and CDR2 is YSLEER. Some clones are missing from TCRdb's copy, which holds only in-frame ones; the method was immunoSEQ multiplex PCR. The sample carries over 25,000 clones, 89% recorded once. The sample here was CD8+ T cells from peripheral blood mononuclear cells, taken in the second trimester of pregnancy. The TCR sequence derives from a female donor with multiple sclerosis, enrolled in a pregnancy study. The chain has TRBV4-3 and TRBJ2-7; 12 bases align to TRBD1. CDR3 bases: TGCGCCAGCAGCCAAGGGGACAGGGGGCCGTACGAGCAGTACTTC. It is translated as CASSQGDRGPYEQYF.